This T cell receptor beta chain appears in the sequencing data of a study of response to subunit inactivated influenza vaccine (dated 2018 in TCRdb). With regard to the full study: The study used deep quantitative T cell receptor repertoire profiling to track responses to a trivalent subunit inactivated influenza vaccine. The paper's findings and limits, for the study overall: It was suggested by the authors that each seasonal influenza vaccination may recruit only a limited number of new T cells.

This clonotype has only a few counts. The target of this receptor is not known. Per-base qualities were not stored, and no clone one base away is much larger. The library came from RT-PCR. TCRdb names Illumina HiSeq 2500 as the instrument used. TCRdb redid the processing of the public reads, applying fastp at Q25 and MiXCR, and retained in-frame beta chains. Entries are consolidated by CDR3 protein sequence, retaining the most common genes and DNA. This sample is represented by 590,000 or so distinct CDR3 sequences; around 15% of them were singletons. The top ten constitute less than 9% of the sample. Reading from cysteine to phenylalanine, the CDR3 counts 15 amino acids. This entry keeps only the CDR3 DNA: 45 bases, framed from base 1. For CDR1 and CDR2, the germline V gene lists SGDLS and YYNGEE. V and J are truncated by 5 bases and 1 base respectively, leaving an intervening sequence of 12 bases.

The sequence was collected from a middle-aged man who received an inactivated influenza vaccine. Donor details come from another sample of the same person, matched by shared clones. The source material was PBMCs from blood, sampled roughly 15 days before vaccination. The sequence links TRBV9 to TRBJ2-2; the D segment is perhaps TRBD1 or TRBD2, each sharing 6 matched bases. The DNA sequence follows: TGTGCCAGCAGAAGGGGGGTGGGGAACACCGGGGAGCTGTTTTTT. It encodes CASRRGVGNTGELFF.